Below, 5 T cell receptor beta chains from the same sample are listed, as sequenced in a study of metastatic and nonmetastatic thyroid tumors. No treatment of any kind had been given to any patient before thyroid surgery. TCRdb re-clonotyped the PCR reads through MiXCR. The table has fewer than 20,000 clones, roughly 22% seen once; the top ten hold 20% to 25%. The sample was adjacent normal tissue. The receptors originated from a female donor with papillary thyroid cancer or a benign thyroid nodule (not recorded which). Some clones in this sample may be carry-over from other donors' samples.

This clone was counted between two and nine times. The gene calls are TRBV20-1 and TRBJ1-3; D possibly corresponds to TRBD1 (5 bases). Germline V CDR1 and CDR2: DFQATT, SNEGSKA (reference sequence). The ends were cut back, 2 bases at V and 0 bases at J, with 14 bases in the middle. The CDR3 extends over 16 amino acids. CDR3 protein: CSARQPGHLSGNTIYF. The CDR3 nucleotides are TGCAGTGCTAGACAGCCTGGACATCTCTCTGGAAACACCATATATTTT.

This clone was counted a few times. In nucleotides, the CDR3 is TGTGCCAGCAGTTTCGTCGCAGGGTATAATGGCGGGGAGCTGTTTTTT. Amino acids: CASSFVAGYNGGELFF. The genes are TRBV27 and TRBJ2-2; a weak D match, TRBD1 (5 bases). V gave up 3 bases and J gave up 7 bases, with 18 bases separating them. The CDR3 extends over 16 amino acids. The germline CDR1 and CDR2 sequences are MNHEY and SMNVEV (reference sequence).

This clone was picked up many times. V is TRBV28 and J is TRBJ2-7; D gene uncertain. Trimming shortened V by 4 bases and J by 0 bases, and 16 bases separated the two germline ends. Germline assignment: CDR1 MDHEN and CDR2 SYDVKM. The length of the CDR3 is 16 residues. The chain's CDR3 is CASSSEADPHSYEQYF. Here the CDR3 DNA reads TGTGCCAGCAGTTCAGAGGCGGACCCACACTCCTACGAGCAGTACTTC.

This clone was detected many times. The chain recombines TRBV19 with TRBJ1-1, with D unresolved. Germline loops: CDR1 LNHDA, CDR2 SQIVND (reference sequence). This CDR3 spans 13 amino acids. The V gene lost 1 base and the J gene lost 1 base, with 4 bases spanning the gap. As DNA, the CDR3 is TGTGCCAGTAGTATAGGCCAGAACACTGAAGCTTTCTTT. Residues: CASSIGQNTEAFF.

This clone appeared many times. Other DNA sequences in this specimen translate into the identical CDR3. The chain uses TRBV28 and TRBJ2-7; 9 positions match TRBD2. Germline V lookup: CDR1 MDHEN, CDR2 SYDVKM. This CDR3 spans 16 amino acids. Trimming removed 4 bases from V and 6 bases from J; junction bases left unmatched: 13. The CDR3 is CASSWPPNSGGVEQYF. The CDR3, as DNA: TGTGCCAGCAGTTGGCCCCCAAATAGCGGGGGTGTCGAGCAGTACTTC.